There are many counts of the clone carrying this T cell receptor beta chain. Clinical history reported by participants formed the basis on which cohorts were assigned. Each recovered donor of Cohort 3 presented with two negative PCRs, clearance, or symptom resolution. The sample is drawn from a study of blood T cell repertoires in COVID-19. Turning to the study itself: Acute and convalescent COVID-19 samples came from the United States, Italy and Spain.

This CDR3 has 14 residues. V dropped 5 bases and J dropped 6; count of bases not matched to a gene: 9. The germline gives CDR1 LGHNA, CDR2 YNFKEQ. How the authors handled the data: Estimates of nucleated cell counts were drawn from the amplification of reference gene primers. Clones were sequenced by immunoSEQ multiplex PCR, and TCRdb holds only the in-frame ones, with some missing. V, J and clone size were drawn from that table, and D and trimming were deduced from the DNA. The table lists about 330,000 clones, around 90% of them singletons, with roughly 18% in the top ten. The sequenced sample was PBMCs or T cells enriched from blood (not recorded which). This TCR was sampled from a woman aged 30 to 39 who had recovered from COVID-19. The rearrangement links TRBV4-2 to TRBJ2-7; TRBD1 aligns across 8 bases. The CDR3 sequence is CASSEADRVPEQYF. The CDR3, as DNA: TGTGCCAGCAGCGAAGCGGACAGGGTACCCGAGCAGTACTTC.